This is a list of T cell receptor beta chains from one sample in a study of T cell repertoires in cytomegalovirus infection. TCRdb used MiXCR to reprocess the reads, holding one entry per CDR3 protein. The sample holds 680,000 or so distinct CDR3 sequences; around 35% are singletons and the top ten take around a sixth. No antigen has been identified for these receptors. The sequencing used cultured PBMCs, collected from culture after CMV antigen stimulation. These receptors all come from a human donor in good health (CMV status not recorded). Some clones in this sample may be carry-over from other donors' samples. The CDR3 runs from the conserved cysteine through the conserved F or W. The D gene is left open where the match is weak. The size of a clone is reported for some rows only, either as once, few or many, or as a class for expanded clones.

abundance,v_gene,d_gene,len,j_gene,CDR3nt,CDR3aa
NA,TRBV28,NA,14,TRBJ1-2,TGTGCCAGCAGTCCGCCATCTCGGGGACACGGCTACACCTTC,CASSPPSRGHGYTF
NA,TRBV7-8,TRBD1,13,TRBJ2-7,TGTGCCAGCAGCCCCCGGACAGGGCGCGAGCAGTACTTC,CASSPRTGREQYF
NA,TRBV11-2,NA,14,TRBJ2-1,TGTGCCAGCAGCTTAGACGGAATTTTCAATGAGCAGTTCTTC,CASSLDGIFNEQFF
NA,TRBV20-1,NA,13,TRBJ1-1,TGCAGTGCTCCAAAAGGGGCAAACACTGAAGCTTTCTTT,CSAPKGANTEAFF
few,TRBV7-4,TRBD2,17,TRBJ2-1,TGTGCCAGCAGCCCCTTCGGACTAGCGGGAGGGCCTGATGAGCAGTTCTTC,CASSPFGLAGGPDEQFF
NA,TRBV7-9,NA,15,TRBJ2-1,TGTGCCAGCAGTCTAAGTTACGGACCAATCAATGAGCAGTTCTTC,CASSLSYGPINEQFF
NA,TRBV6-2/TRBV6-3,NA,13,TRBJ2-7,TGTGCCAGCAGATCCCCAGGGAGCAACGAGCAGTACTTC,CASRSPGSNEQYF
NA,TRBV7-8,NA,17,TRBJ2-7,TGTGCCAGCAGCTTAGCGACGGCAGCTATATCCCCCTACGAGCAGTACTTC,CASSLATAAISPYEQYF
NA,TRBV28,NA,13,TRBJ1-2,TGTGCCAGCAGCTCCACAGGCTTCTATGGCTACACCTTC,CASSSTGFYGYTF
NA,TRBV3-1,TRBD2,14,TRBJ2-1,TGTGCCAGCAGACCTAGCGGGGGGCAGAATGAGCAGTTCTTC,CASRPSGGQNEQFF
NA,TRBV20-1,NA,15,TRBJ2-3,TGCAGTGCTAGACCCTCTAGTGGCAGCACAGATACGCAGTATTTT,CSARPSSGSTDTQYF
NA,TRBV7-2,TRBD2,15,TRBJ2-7,TGTGCCAGCAGCTTAGCTTGGGGGGGGGGTTACGAGCAGTACTTC,CASSLAWGGGYEQYF
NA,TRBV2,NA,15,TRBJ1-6,TGTGCCAGCAGTGGTTGGCAGGGAGATAATTCACCCCTCCACTTT,CASSGWQGDNSPLHF
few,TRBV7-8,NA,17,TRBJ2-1,TGTGCCAGCAGCTTAAGGGGGAGGAACCGCTCCTACAATGAGCAGTTCTTC,CASSLRGRNRSYNEQFF
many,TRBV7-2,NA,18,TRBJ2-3,TGTGCCAGCAGCTTATTCTTGGCGGTCGGCCACCCACGATATACGCAGTATTTT,CASSLFLAVGHPRYTQYF
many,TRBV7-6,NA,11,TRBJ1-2,TGTGCCGTGGACAATAACTATGGCTACACCTTC,CAVDNNYGYTF
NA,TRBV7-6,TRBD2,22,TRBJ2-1,TGTGCCAGCAGCTTAGCCATTCCGGGACTAGCGGGAGGCCGGACAGTCGACAATGAGCAGTTCTTC,CASSLAIPGLAGGRTVDNEQFF
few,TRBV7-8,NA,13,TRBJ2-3,TGTGCCAGCAGCTACCTAAGCGCAGATACGCAGTATTTT,CASSYLSADTQYF
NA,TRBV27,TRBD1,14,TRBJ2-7,TGTGCCAGCAGTCCCCGGACAGGGTCGGTCGAGCAGTACTTC,CASSPRTGSVEQYF
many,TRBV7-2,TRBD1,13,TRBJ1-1,TGTGCCAGCAGCCCTGACAGGGGGCGCAACGCTTTCTTT,CASSPDRGRNAFF
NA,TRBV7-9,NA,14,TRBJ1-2,TGTGCCAGCAGCTTATTGGACGGCGGATATGGCTACACCTTC,CASSLLDGGYGYTF
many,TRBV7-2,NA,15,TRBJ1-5,TGTGCCAGCAGCCCCAAAGTGGGTGGGCATCAGCCCCAGCATTTT,CASSPKVGGHQPQHF
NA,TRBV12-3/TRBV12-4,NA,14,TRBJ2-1,TGTGCCTCCACCCGGGGGCGTGCTTATGAGGAGCAGTTCTTC,CASTRGRAYEEQFF
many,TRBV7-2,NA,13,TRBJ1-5,TGTGCCAGCACCTCGGCAGGGGTAGGGCCCCAGCATTTT,CASTSAGVGPQHF
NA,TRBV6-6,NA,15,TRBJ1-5,TGTGCCAGCAGTTACGGGAGTCTCCGAGGTCAGCCCCAGCATTTT,CASSYGSLRGQPQHF
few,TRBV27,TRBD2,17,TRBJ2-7,TGTGCCAGCAGTCGGGGCGGGAGGGCCGGGGACACTAAGATGCAGTACTTC,CASSRGGRAGDTKMQYF
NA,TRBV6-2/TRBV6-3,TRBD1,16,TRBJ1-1,TGTGCCAGCAGTCCCGGGACAGGGAGGGGGAACACTGAAGCTTTCTTT,CASSPGTGRGNTEAFF
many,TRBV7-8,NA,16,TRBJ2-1,TGTGCCAGCAGCCACTCGCTGCAGGTTATTCCAACTGAGCAGTTCTTC,CASSHSLQVIPTEQFF
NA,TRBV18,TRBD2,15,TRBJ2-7,TGTGCCAGCTCACAACTAGCGGGAGTTCTGGGCGAGCAGTACTTC,CASSQLAGVLGEQYF
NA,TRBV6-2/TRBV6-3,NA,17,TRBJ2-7,TGTGCCAGCACGATCCGAACCTCTTGGCCGAACTCCTACGAGCAGTACTTC,CASTIRTSWPNSYEQYF
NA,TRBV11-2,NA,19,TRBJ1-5,TGTGCCAGCAGCTTACGGGGGGCTCGGTCAGTGGGGTACAATCAGCCCCAGCATTTT,CASSLRGARSVGYNQPQHF
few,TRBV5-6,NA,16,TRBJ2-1,TGTGCCAGCAGCCCCAGAGGGGACTTATCCTACAATGAGCAGTTCTTC,CASSPRGDLSYNEQFF
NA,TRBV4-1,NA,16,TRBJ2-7,TGCGCCAGCAGCCAAGATCCCTTAGGGTTTAACGGCGAGCAGTACTTC,CASSQDPLGFNGEQYF
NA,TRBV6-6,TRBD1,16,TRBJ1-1,TGTGCCAGCAGTGTCGGGGGACAGAGTATATACACTGAAGCTTTCTTT,CASSVGGQSIYTEAFF
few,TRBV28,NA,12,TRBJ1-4,TGTGCCAGCAGATCCACCCACGAAAAACTGTTTTTT,CASRSTHEKLFF
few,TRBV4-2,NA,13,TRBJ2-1,TGTGCCAGCAGCCAAGATCGGGGGCCTGAGCAGTTCTTC,CASSQDRGPEQFF
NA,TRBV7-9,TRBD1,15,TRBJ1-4,TGTGCCAGCAGCTCCCGGGACAGGGATAATGAAAAACTGTTTTTT,CASSSRDRDNEKLFF
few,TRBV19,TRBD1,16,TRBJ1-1,TGTGCCAGTAGTATGCGTCCGGGACAGTTGAACACTGAAGCTTTCTTT,CASSMRPGQLNTEAFF
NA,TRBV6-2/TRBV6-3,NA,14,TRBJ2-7,TGTGCCAGCAGTTACTCGGGCAGAACGCACGAGCAGTACTTC,CASSYSGRTHEQYF
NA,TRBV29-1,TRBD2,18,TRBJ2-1,TGCAGCGTCTCGGGGTCGGGGGGGCCGGCATATGGATACAATGAGCAGTTCTTC,CSVSGSGGPAYGYNEQFF
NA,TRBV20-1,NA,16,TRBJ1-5,TGCAGTGCTAGATCCCGAAATACTTATAGCAATCAGCCCCAGCATTTT,CSARSRNTYSNQPQHF
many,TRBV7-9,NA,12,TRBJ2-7,TGTGCCAGCAGCCGCCTCTCCTACGAGCAGTACTTC,CASSRLSYEQYF
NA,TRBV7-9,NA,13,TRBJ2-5,TGTGCCAGCAGCCAGGTCGCGGTGGAGACCCAGTACTTC,CASSQVAVETQYF
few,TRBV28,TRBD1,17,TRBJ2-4,TGTGCCAGCAGTCCCCAGACAGGGCTCTTAGCCAAAAACATTCAGTACTTC,CASSPQTGLLAKNIQYF
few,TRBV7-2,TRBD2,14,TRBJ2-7,TGTGCCAGCTCCTGGGCTAGCGGGAGGTACGAGCAGTACTTC,CASSWASGRYEQYF
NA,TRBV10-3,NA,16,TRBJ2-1,TGTGCCATCAGTGATAGCGCCCGAGAATCCTACAATGAGCAGTTCTTC,CAISDSARESYNEQFF
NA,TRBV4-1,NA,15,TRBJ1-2,TGCGCCAGCAGCCAGGGTTGGGTTAAAAACTATGGCTACACCTTC,CASSQGWVKNYGYTF